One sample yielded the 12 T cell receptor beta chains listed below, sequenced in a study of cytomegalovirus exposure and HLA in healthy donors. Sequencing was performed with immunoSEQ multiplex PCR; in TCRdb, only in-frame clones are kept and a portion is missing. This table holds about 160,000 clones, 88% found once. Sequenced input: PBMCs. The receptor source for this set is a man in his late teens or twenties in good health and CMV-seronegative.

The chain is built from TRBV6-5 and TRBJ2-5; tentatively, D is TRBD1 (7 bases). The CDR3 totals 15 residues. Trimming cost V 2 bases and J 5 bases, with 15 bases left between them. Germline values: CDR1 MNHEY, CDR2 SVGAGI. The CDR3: CASSYQGRGVETQYF. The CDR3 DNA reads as TGTGCCAGCAGTTACCAGGGCAGGGGGGTCGAGACCCAGTACTTC.

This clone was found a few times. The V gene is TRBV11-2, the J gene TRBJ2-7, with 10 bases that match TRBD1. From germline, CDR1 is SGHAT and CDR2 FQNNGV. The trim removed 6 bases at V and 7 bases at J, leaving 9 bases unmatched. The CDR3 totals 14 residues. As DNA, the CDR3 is TGTGCCAGCAGATTGGGACAGGGGCAGTGGGAGCAGTACTTC. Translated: CASRLGQGQWEQYF.

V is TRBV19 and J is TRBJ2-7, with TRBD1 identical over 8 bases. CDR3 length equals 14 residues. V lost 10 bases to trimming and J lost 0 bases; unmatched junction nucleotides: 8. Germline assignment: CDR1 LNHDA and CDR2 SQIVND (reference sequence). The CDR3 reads CATTPGGNSYEQYF. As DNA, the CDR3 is TGTGCCACAACCCCAGGGGGCAACTCCTACGAGCAGTACTTC.

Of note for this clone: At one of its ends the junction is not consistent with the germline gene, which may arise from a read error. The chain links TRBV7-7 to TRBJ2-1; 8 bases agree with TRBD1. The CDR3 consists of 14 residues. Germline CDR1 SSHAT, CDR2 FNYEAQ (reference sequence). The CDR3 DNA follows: TGTGCTAGCAGCTTGGGACAGGCTAACAATGAGCAGTTCTTC. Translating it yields CASSLGQANNEQFF.

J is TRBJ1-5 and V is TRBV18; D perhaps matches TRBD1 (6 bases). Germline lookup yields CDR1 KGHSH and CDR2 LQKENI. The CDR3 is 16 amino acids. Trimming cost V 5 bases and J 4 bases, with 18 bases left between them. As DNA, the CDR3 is TGTGCCAGCTCAACAATGACAGGCAGACGTAATCAGCCCCAGCATTTT. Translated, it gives CASSTMTGRRNQPQHF.

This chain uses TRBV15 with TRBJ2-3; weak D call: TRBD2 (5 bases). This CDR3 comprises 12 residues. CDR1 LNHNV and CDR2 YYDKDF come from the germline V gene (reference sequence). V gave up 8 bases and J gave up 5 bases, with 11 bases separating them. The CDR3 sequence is CATGTGLDTQYF. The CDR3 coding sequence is TGTGCCACCGGAACGGGGTTAGATACGCAGTATTTT.

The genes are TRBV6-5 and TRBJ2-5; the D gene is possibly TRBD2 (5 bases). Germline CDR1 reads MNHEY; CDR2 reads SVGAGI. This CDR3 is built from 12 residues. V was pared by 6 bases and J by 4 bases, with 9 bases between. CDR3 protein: CASRSGLETQYF. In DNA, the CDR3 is TGTGCCAGCAGAAGCGGACTAGAGACCCAGTACTTC.

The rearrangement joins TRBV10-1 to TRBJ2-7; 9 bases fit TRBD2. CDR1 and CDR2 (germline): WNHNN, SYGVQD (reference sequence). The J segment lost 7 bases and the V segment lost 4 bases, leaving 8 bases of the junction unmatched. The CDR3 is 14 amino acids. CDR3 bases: TGCGCCAGCAGTGTTAGCGGGGGCCTCCTGGAGCAGTACGTC. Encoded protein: CASSVSGGLLEQYV.

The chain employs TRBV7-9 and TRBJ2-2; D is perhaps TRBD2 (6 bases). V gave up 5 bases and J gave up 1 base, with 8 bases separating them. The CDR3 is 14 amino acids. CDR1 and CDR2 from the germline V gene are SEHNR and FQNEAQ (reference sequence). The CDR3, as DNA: TGTGCCAGCAGCCTTAGCGGGAACACCGGGGAGCTGTTTTTT. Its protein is CASSLSGNTGELFF.

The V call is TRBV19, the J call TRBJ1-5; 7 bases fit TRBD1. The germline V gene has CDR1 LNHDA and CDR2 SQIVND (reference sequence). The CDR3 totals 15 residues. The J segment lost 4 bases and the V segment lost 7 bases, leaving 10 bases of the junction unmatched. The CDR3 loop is CASNLRQGGNQPQHF. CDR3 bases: TGTGCCAGTAATCTTAGACAGGGAGGAAATCAGCCCCAGCATTTT.

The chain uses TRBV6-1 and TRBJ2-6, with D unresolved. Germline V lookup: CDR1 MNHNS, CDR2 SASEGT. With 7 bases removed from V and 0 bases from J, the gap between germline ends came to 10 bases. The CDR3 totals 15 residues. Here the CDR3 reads CASIWQSSGANVLTF. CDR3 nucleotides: TGTGCCAGCATATGGCAGTCCTCTGGGGCCAACGTCCTGACTTTC.

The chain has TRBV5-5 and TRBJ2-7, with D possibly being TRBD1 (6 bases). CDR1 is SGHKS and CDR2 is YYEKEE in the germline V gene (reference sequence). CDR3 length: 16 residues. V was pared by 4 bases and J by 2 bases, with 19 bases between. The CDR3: CASSQGLARGTYEQYV. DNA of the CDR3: TGTGCCAGCAGCCAGGGGCTGGCCCGGGGTACCTACGAGCAGTACGTC.